One and the same sample provided the 11 T cell receptor beta chains below, sequenced in a study of cytomegalovirus exposure and HLA in healthy donors. With 60 Vbeta and 13 Jbeta primers, the PCR was carried out. The assay was immunoSEQ multiplex PCR, and TCRdb's table has in-frame clones only and misses some. The data contain roughly 120,000 clones, roughly 79% of them seen just once; the ten biggest clones take up roughly 3.9%. The sequenced sample consisted of PBMCs. These receptors all stem from a woman aged 30 to 39 in good health and CMV-seronegative.

The chain couples TRBV7-2 to TRBJ2-1; 14 bases are shared with TRBD2. The CDR3 is 16 amino acids. V was pared by 5 bases and J by 9 bases, with 9 bases of the junction left unmatched. Germline CDR1 and CDR2: SGHTA and FQGNSA. The CDR3 here is CASSPPGLAGGSEQFF. The CDR3 DNA sequence: TGTGCCAGCAGCCCCCCCGGACTAGCGGGAGGAAGTGAGCAGTTCTTC. The full variable domain, with the rest looked up from reference TRBV7-2 and TRBJ2-1, is GAGVSQSPSNKVTEKGKDVELRCDPISGHTALYWYRQSLGQGLEFLIYFQGNSAPDKSGLPSDRFSAERTGGSVSTLTIQRTQQEDSAVYLCASSPPGLAGGSEQFFGPGTRLTVL.

The rearrangement uses TRBV5-1 and TRBJ1-1, with D uncertain. Germline values: CDR1 SGHRS, CDR2 YFSETQ. V dropped 4 bases and J dropped 1 base, with 14 bases sitting between them. The CDR3 spans 15 residues. The CDR3 region has the DNA TGCGCCAGCAGCCCCCCGAGGTCGGGGAACACTGAAGCTTTCTTT. It codes for CASSPPRSGNTEAFF. The full variable domain, completed using reference TRBV5-1 and TRBJ1-1, is KAGVTQTPRYLIKTRGQQVTLSCSPISGHRSVSWYQQTPGQGLQFLFEYFSETQRNKGNFPGRFSGRQFSNSRSEMNVSTLELGDSALYLCASSPPRSGNTEAFFGQGTRLTVV.

The rearrangement links TRBV5-1 to TRBJ1-1; unclear D gene. The germline gives CDR1 SGHRS, CDR2 YFSETQ. The CDR3 runs to 13 residues. The V end was cut by 2 bases, the J end by 1 base, with 6 bases between. CDR3 bases: TGCGCCAGCAGCTTAAATAAGAACACTGAAGCTTTCTTT. Translation: CASSLNKNTEAFF.

The J gene is TRBJ1-2, the V gene TRBV19; D may be TRBD1 (6 bases). The CDR3 totals 16 residues. V was cut by 5 bases and J by 0 bases, with 16 bases left in between. From germline, CDR1 is LNHDA and CDR2 SQIVND (reference sequence). CDR3 amino acids: CASSPWTELPNYGYTF. The CDR3 region has the DNA TGTGCCAGTAGTCCGTGGACAGAGCTCCCTAACTATGGCTACACCTTC. The variable domain in full, with the rest retrieved from reference TRBV19 and TRBJ1-2, is DGGITQSPKYLFRKEGQNVTLSCEQNLNHDAMYWYRQDPGQGLRLIYYSQIVNDFQKGDIAEGYSVSREKKESFPLTVTSAQKNPTAFYLCASSPWTELPNYGYTFGSGTRLTVV.

This clone was found once. This chain links TRBV6-1 with TRBJ2-7; 8 bases are a match to TRBD1. CDR1 and CDR2 (germline): MNHNS, SASEGT. CDR3 length: 15 amino acids. Unmatched junction bases numbered 11, after V lost 3 bases and J lost 7 bases. This CDR3 reads CASSDIGQGLGEQYF. CDR3 coding DNA: TGTGCCAGCAGTGACATAGGACAGGGTCTCGGAGAGCAGTACTTC.

Note on this clone: Other DNA sequences in the same sample also yield this CDR3. The V call is TRBV5-1, the J call TRBJ2-7; tentative D call: TRBD2 (5 bases). CDR3 length: 14 amino acids. Trimming stripped 0 bases from V and 0 bases from J, with 7 bases between. The germline V gene encodes CDR1 SGHRS and CDR2 YFSETQ. CDR3 in DNA: TGCGCCAGCAGCTTGGGAAGCGGCTCCTACGAGCAGTACTTC. Translation gives CASSLGSGSYEQYF.

CDR3 sequence: CASSLGKTVNQPQHF. The CDR3 DNA follows: TGTGCCAGCAGCTTAGGGAAGACAGTAAATCAGCCCCAGCATTTT. This sequence joins TRBV7-9 and TRBJ1-5; a possible D gene is TRBD1 (5 bases). V shed 1 base and J shed 4 bases, with 11 bases lying between them. The CDR3 has 15 amino acids. The germline CDR1 and CDR2 sequences are SEHNR and FQNEAQ (reference sequence). The full variable domain, completed using reference TRBV7-9 and TRBJ1-5, is DTGVSQNPRHKITKRGQNVTFRCDPISEHNRLYWYRQTLGQGPEFLTYFQNEAQLEKSRLLSDRFSAERPKGSFSTLEIQRTEQGDSAMYLCASSLGKTVNQPQHFGDGTRLSIL.

This clone showed up just a few times. The chain combines TRBV4-1 with TRBJ2-7, with 11 bases fitting TRBD2. With 2 bases clipped from V and 6 bases from J, the junction kept 9 bases outside the gene matches. The CDR3 contains 16 residues. The germline gives CDR1 MGHRA, CDR2 YSYEKL. The CDR3 region is CASSQRLGLAVGEQYF. The CDR3 bases are TGCGCCAGCAGCCAACGACTGGGACTAGCGGTAGGCGAGCAGTACTTC.

The chain recombines TRBV18 with TRBJ1-1, with D unclear. This CDR3 has 15 amino acids. The V and J ends lost 6 bases and 3 bases respectively, with 17 bases between them. Germline V lookup: CDR1 KGHSH, CDR2 LQKENI. CDR3 DNA: TGTGCCAGCTCGCTCGAGACGATGAGGGACACTGAAGCTTTCTTT. Its protein product is CASSLETMRDTEAFF. Variable domain in full (rest from reference TRBV18 and TRBJ1-1): NAGVMQNPRHLVRRRGQEARLRCSPMKGHSHVYWYRQLPEEGLKFMVYLQKENIIDESGMPKERFSAEFPKEGPSILRIQQVVRGDSAAYFCASSLETMRDTEAFFGQGTRLTVV.

The rearrangement links TRBV7-8 to TRBJ2-1, with 9 bases aligning to TRBD2. V shed 2 bases and J 9 bases; nucleotides not matched to a gene: 5. Germline loops: CDR1 SGHVS, CDR2 FQNEAQ. This CDR3 has 14 amino acids. CDR3 coding DNA: TGTGCCAGCAGCTTAAGGCGGGAGGGCGGTGAGCAGTTCTTC. Protein product: CASSLRREGGEQFF.

This chain links TRBV6-1 with TRBJ1-5; D is perhaps TRBD1 (6 bases). This CDR3 contains 14 residues. The ends were cut back, 5 bases at V and 5 bases at J, with 13 bases in the middle. The germline V gene encodes CDR1 MNHNS and CDR2 SASEGT. The CDR3 DNA is TGTGCCAGCAGTCGCCGGGGGGGCGATCAGCCCCAGCATTTT. It specifies CASSRRGGDQPQHF.